This T cell receptor (beta chain) was recovered during a study of follicular helper T cells after annual influenza vaccination. Study information: After each seasonal flu vaccination, blood came on days 0, 7 and 28.

Time point described: 2015-2016 season, 7 days after influenza vaccination. Adults were given seasonal inactivated influenza vaccine, and blood CD4 subsets were sorted before and after vaccination. Excluded were substance abuse, HIV/AIDS, active cancer, immunomodulatory drugs and active illness. Each time point used about 40 to 100 mL of blood. Per the germline V gene, CDR1 is MNHEY and CDR2 is SMNVEV (reference sequence). V shed 3 bases and J shed 1 base, with 6 bases lying between them. This CDR3 spans 14 amino acids. The data were produced by immunoSEQ multiplex PCR, yet TCRdb's version contains in-frame clones alone and is incomplete. The sample lists 5,000 to 7,500 clones, 75% to 90% occurring once.

This receptor was taken from an adult who received the influenza vaccine. Sample: CXCR5- memory CD4+ T cells sorted from blood, taken 7 days after influenza vaccination. This sequence joins TRBV27 and TRBJ2-2; D unresolved. Here the CDR3 reads CASSFQMNTGELFF. The CDR3, as DNA: TGTGCCAGCAGTTTCCAGATGAACACCGGGGAGCTGTTTTTT.